The 12 T cell receptor beta chains listed next were all sequenced from one sample in a study of T cell repertoires in cytomegalovirus infection. A single record per CDR3 protein comes from TCRdb applying MiXCR to the reads. The table shows roughly 860,000 distinct CDR3 sequences, with roughly 33% occurring only once. These receptors' antigens are unknown. Material: cultured CD8+ T cells from PBMCs, obtained from culture after CMV antigen stimulation. The receptors come from a human donor in good health (CMV status not recorded). Some clones in this sample may be carry-over from other donors' samples.

There are many counts of this clonotype. The chain links TRBV12-3 or TRBV12-4 to TRBJ2-7; 8 positions agree with TRBD2. With 6 bases clipped from V and 4 bases from J, the junction kept 2 bases outside the gene matches. This CDR3 region has 12 residues. For the CDR3, the DNA is TGTGCCAGCAGCTCGGGGGGGTACGAGCAGTACTTC. It is translated as CASSSGGYEQYF.

A few counts support this clonotype. V usage is TRBV19 and J usage is TRBJ1-6; D is uncertain. The germline CDR1 and CDR2 sequences are LNHDA and SQIVND (reference sequence). The CDR3 is made up of 12 amino acids. Trimming left V 1 base short and J 12 bases short, with 7 bases between. The CDR3 DNA follows: TGTGCCAGTAGTATAGGCGGGGAACCCCTCCACTTT. This translates into CASSIGGEPLHF.

The genes are TRBV19 and TRBJ2-1, with unresolved D. Germline CDR1 LNHDA, CDR2 SQIVND (reference sequence). The CDR3 has 15 amino acids. V lost 1 base and J lost 0, with 7 bases in between. DNA for the CDR3: TGTGCCAGTAGTATAGTTGTTAGCTCCTACAATGAGCAGTTCTTC. It encodes CASSIVVSSYNEQFF.

The rearrangement links TRBV9 to TRBJ2-1; TRBD1 agrees at 8 bases. The V gene's germline CDR1 is SGDLS and CDR2 YYNGEE. The CDR3 is 16 residues long. V was pared by 0 bases and J by 7 bases, with 9 bases of the junction left unmatched. The CDR3 sequence: CASSVARTGSGNEQFF. CDR3 nucleotide sequence: TGTGCCAGCAGCGTAGCTCGGACAGGGTCGGGGAATGAGCAGTTCTTC.

V usage is TRBV27 and J usage is TRBJ1-2; no clear D. Germline V lookup: CDR1 MNHEY, CDR2 SMNVEV (reference sequence). The length of the CDR3 is 15 residues. Trimming pared 2 bases from V and 6 bases from J, leaving 16 bases between. In DNA form, the CDR3 reads TGTGCCAGCAGTTTAACTTCAATGGGGAGGGATGGCTACACCTTC. Its protein is CASSLTSMGRDGYTF.

On this clonotype: Relative to the germline gene, one junction end is altered; a read error may explain this. The rearrangement uses TRBV7-9 and TRBJ2-2; 9 nucleotides align to TRBD1. Germline V gene data show CDR1 as SEHNR and CDR2 as FQNEAQ (reference sequence). The CDR3 sequence is 19 residues long. The CDR3 reads CANSLAGRGTGTNTGELFF. The CDR3 DNA sequence: TGTGCCAACAGCTTAGCCGGTAGAGGGACAGGGACGAACACCGGGGAGCTGTTTTTT.

The chain recombines TRBV6-6 with TRBJ2-3; D is undetermined. Germline V gives CDR1 MNHNY, CDR2 SVGAGI (reference sequence). Trimming removed 4 bases from V and 10 bases from J, with 15 bases in between. This CDR3 comprises 13 residues. DNA for the CDR3: TGTGCCAGCAGTTCTCTAGGGCCCTGGGCGCAGTATTTT. Amino acid sequence: CASSSLGPWAQYF.

This sequence joins TRBV10-3 and TRBJ1-1; 7 nucleotides agree with TRBD1. Trimming removed 10 bases from V and 7 bases from J; junction bases left unmatched: 9. The CDR3 sequence is 12 residues long. CDR1 is ENHRY, CDR2 SYGVKD, per germline. The CDR3 sequence is CATHHRDSEAFF. The DNA of the CDR3 is TGTGCCACTCACCACCGGGACAGTGAAGCTTTCTTT.

The chain joins TRBV19 to TRBJ2-3, with 8 bases identical to TRBD2. Germline V gene data show CDR1 as LNHDA and CDR2 as SQIVND (reference sequence). The V and J ends lost 9 bases and 4 bases, in that order; junction bases with no gene match: 12. This CDR3 spans 15 amino acids. CDR3 in amino acids: CASSPGLVFSDTQYF. CDR3 nucleotides: TGTGCCAGCTCACCGGGACTAGTTTTTTCAGATACGCAGTATTTT.

This chain uses TRBV20-1 with TRBJ1-5; D is uncertain. The V gene's germline CDR1 is DFQATT and CDR2 SNEGSKA (reference sequence). The V end lost 0 bases, the J end lost 10 bases, and 10 bases lay between the germline ends. This CDR3 has 12 amino acids. CDR3 in amino acids: CSARDAQYPQHF. Written as DNA, the CDR3 is TGCAGTGCTAGAGATGCCCAATATCCCCAGCATTTT.

The rearrangement links TRBV5-6 to TRBJ2-7, with 7 positions matching TRBD1. Unmatched junction bases numbered 9, after V lost 1 base and J lost 5 bases. The V gene's germline CDR1 is SGHDT and CDR2 YYEEEE. The CDR3 consists of 15 residues. CDR3 bases: TGTGCCAGCAGCTTGTATGCGAGGGGGCCTGACGAGCAGTACTTC. The encoded protein is CASSLYARGPDEQYF.

V usage is TRBV20-1 and J usage is TRBJ2-7; 14 bases are shared with TRBD2. The CDR3 runs to 16 residues. CDR1 and CDR2 (germline): DFQATT, SNEGSKA (reference sequence). The trim removed 3 bases at V and 7 bases at J, leaving 11 bases unmatched. CDR3 residues: CSARPGLAGEPLEQYF. The CDR3 DNA is TGCAGTGCTAGGCCGGGACTAGCGGGGGAACCGCTTGAGCAGTACTTC.